Shown below are 25 T cell receptor beta chains from a single sample sequenced in a study of T cell repertoires in cytomegalovirus infection. These receptors' antigens are unknown. TCRdb independently ran MiXCR on the reads; one entry per CDR3 protein. The data hold some 800,000 distinct CDR3 sequences, with 32% observed a single time. Sequenced here: cultured CD8+ T cells from PBMCs, sampled from culture after CMV antigen stimulation. The receptors come from a human donor in good health (CMV status not recorded). Some clones in this sample may be carry-over from other donors' samples.

This clonotype has at least ten counts. The CDR3 region is CASSFAQGVYTGELFF. The CDR3 region has the DNA TGTGCCAGCAGCTTCGCCCAGGGGGTATACACCGGGGAGCTGTTTTTT. This rearrangement joins TRBV7-2 to TRBJ2-2; 7 bases match TRBD1. Germline assignment: CDR1 SGHTA and CDR2 FQGNSA. J was trimmed by 3 bases and V by 3 bases; bases with no gene match: 7. The CDR3 sequence is 16 residues long.

The rearrangement links TRBV5-1 to TRBJ2-3; no firm D call. Germline CDR1 is SGHRS and CDR2 is YFSETQ. CDR3 length: 15 amino acids. V was clipped by 3 bases and J by 0 bases, with 11 bases between them. CDR3 loop: CASSSLDGSTDTQYF. The CDR3 DNA reads as TGCGCCAGCAGCTCCCTTGACGGAAGCACAGATACGCAGTATTTT.

The chain carries TRBV6-6 and TRBJ1-4; 10 nucleotides line up with TRBD1. The CDR3 is 15 residues long. The V gene end was trimmed by 2 bases and the J gene end by 8 bases; junction bases not matched to a gene: 5. Germline assignment: CDR1 MNHNY and CDR2 SVGAGI (reference sequence). CDR3 region: CASSYRGQGREKLFF. As DNA, the CDR3 is TGTGCCAGCAGTTACAGGGGACAGGGGCGGGAAAAACTGTTTTTT.

This clonotype was counted only a few times. V is TRBV12-3 or TRBV12-4 and J is TRBJ2-3; TRBD1 matches 7 bases. The CDR3 is 15 amino acids. V was clipped by 6 bases and J by 2 bases; unmatched bases: 8. In DNA form, the CDR3 reads TGTGCCAGCAGCCCCGAGGGGGCCGACACAGATACGCAGTATTTT. Its translation: CASSPEGADTDTQYF.

Concerning this clonotype: Germline and junction disagree at one end, which may indicate a read error. The chain joins TRBV3-1 to TRBJ1-1, with a tentative D call TRBD1 (5 bases). The CDR3 extends over 17 amino acids. The germline V gene encodes CDR1 LGHDT and CDR2 YNNKEL (reference sequence). CDR3 nucleotides: TGTGTCAGCAGCCAAGATTTGGGACCGCTAAACACCCTTGAAGCTTTCTTT. It is translated as CVSSQDLGPLNTLEAFF.

On this clonotype: Relative to the germline gene, one junction end is altered; a read error may explain this. The rearrangement joins TRBV9 to TRBJ2-1, with 11 positions matching TRBD2. CDR1 and CDR2 (germline): SGDLS, YYNGEE. The CDR3 is made up of 16 amino acids. CDR3 region: CASSVRSSGGYNEQFF. The CDR3 region has the DNA TGTGCCAGTAGCGTGAGGTCTAGCGGGGGGTACAATGAGCAGTTCTTC.

The rearrangement links TRBV12-3 or TRBV12-4 to TRBJ1-4, with D perhaps TRBD1 (5 bases). Trimming removed 6 bases at V and 5 bases at J, with 16 bases between. The CDR3 is 15 amino acids. CDR3 nucleotide sequence: TGTGCCAGCAGCCCCCCGGGGGGGGGAAATGAAAAACTGTTTTTT. Amino acid sequence: CASSPPGGGNEKLFF.

The chain joins TRBV6-5 to TRBJ2-5, with TRBD2 identical over 9 bases. After removal of 2 bases from V and 2 bases from J, the junction contained 0 bases not matched to a gene. The germline V gene encodes CDR1 MNHEY and CDR2 SVGAGI. This CDR3 contains 14 residues. CDR3 nucleotide sequence: TGTGCCAGCAGTTACCTAGCGGGGCAAGAGACCCAGTACTTC. Protein sequence: CASSYLAGQETQYF.

This clonotype was observed a few times. The chain is built from TRBV7-9 and TRBJ1-4; D not certain. CDR3 length: 13 amino acids. Germline V gene lookup returns CDR1 SEHNR and CDR2 FQNEAQ (reference sequence). V gave up 5 bases and J gave up 6 bases, with 10 bases separating them. Here the CDR3 DNA reads TGTGCCAGCAGCACCCGGACGGATGAAAAACTGTTTTTT. Translating gives CASSTRTDEKLFF.

This clonotype appeared a few times. V and J are TRBV20-1 and TRBJ2-7; perhaps TRBD1 as D (6 bases). There are 15 residues in the CDR3. Germline-derived CDR1 and CDR2 are DFQATT and SNEGSKA (reference sequence). V lost 3 bases and J 0 bases, leaving 15 bases between the germline ends. This chain's CDR3 is CSASPRTDSSYEQYV. For the CDR3, the DNA is TGCAGTGCTAGTCCGAGGACAGACAGCTCCTACGAGCAGTACGTC.

This chain connects TRBV2 to TRBJ2-1; D is uncertain. V shed 0 bases and J shed 6 bases, with 18 bases lying between them. Germline V lookup: CDR1 SNHLY, CDR2 FYNNEI. CDR3 length: 17 amino acids. The chain's CDR3 is CASSEAIRRAVFNEQFF. DNA for the CDR3: TGTGCCAGCAGTGAAGCGATCAGGAGAGCCGTGTTCAATGAGCAGTTCTTC.

This clonotype was seen more than once but under ten times. The rearrangement joins TRBV7-8 to TRBJ2-1; 8 bases are a match to TRBD1. CDR3 size: 15 residues. CDR1 is SGHVS and CDR2 is FQNEAQ in the germline V gene. Trimming removed 4 bases from V and 9 bases from J; junction bases left unmatched: 11. Here the CDR3 reads CASSSWTGPSGEQFF. CDR3 in DNA: TGTGCCAGCAGCTCCTGGACAGGGCCCTCGGGTGAGCAGTTCTTC.

This clonotype has ten or more counts. The chain combines TRBV7-2 with TRBJ2-1; 11 positions agree with TRBD2. The CDR3 has 15 residues. J lost 6 bases, V lost 4 bases, and 5 bases had no gene match. CDR1 and CDR2 (germline): SGHTA, FQGNSA. The CDR3 nucleotides read TGTGCCAGCAGCTCCCGACTAGCGGGGACCAATGAGCAGTTCTTC. It codes for CASSSRLAGTNEQFF.

A few counts support this clonotype. This sequence joins TRBV9 and TRBJ2-1; 9 positions agree with TRBD1. V lost 4 bases and J lost 4; bases outside the gene matches: 9. This CDR3 contains 16 residues. Looked up from germline, CDR1 is SGDLS and CDR2 is YYNGEE. The chain's CDR3 is CASSPQGAGKYNEQFF. The CDR3 nucleotides read TGTGCCAGCAGCCCACAGGGGGCCGGGAAGTACAATGAGCAGTTCTTC.

The chain couples TRBV23-1 to TRBJ1-1; D not certain. TRBV23-1 is filed as an ORF, its function uncertain. V was clipped by 7 bases and J by 5 bases, with 20 bases between them. CDR3 length: 15 residues. The chain's CDR3 is CASNPTRRFGTEAFF. CDR3 coding DNA: TGCGCCAGCAACCCAACGAGGAGGTTTGGGACTGAAGCTTTCTTT.

This clonotype showed up just a few times. The chain is built from TRBV6-6 and TRBJ2-3, with 9 nucleotides matching TRBD2. V gave up 7 bases and J gave up 2 bases; unmatched junction bases: 4. Germline V gene data show CDR1 as MNHNY and CDR2 as SVGAGI (reference sequence). The CDR3 has 14 amino acids. Here the CDR3 reads CASTERGATDTQYF. The CDR3 coding sequence is TGTGCCAGCACGGAGCGGGGGGCCACAGATACGCAGTATTTT.

This clonotype was observed at least ten times. This chain joins TRBV7-8 and TRBJ2-5; D is tentatively TRBD1 or TRBD2 (5 bases each). Germline V gene data show CDR1 as SGHVS and CDR2 as FQNEAQ. Trimming took 7 bases from V and 5 from J, leaving 17 bases between them. There are 14 residues in the CDR3. The CDR3: CASNSPGAGETQYF. The CDR3 DNA reads TGTGCCAGCAACTCGCCCGGGGCTGGGGAGACCCAGTACTTC.

The chain combines TRBV6-1 with TRBJ1-2; D is undetermined. CDR1 is MNHNS and CDR2 is SASEGT in the germline V gene. Deletions cut 2 bases from V and 6 bases from J, with 4 bases between. The CDR3 covers 11 residues. The CDR3 nucleotides are TGTGCCAGCAGTGAAAGCAATGGCTACACCTTC. This translates into CASSESNGYTF.

This clonotype was observed many times. The V call is TRBV12-5, the J call TRBJ2-5; possible D gene TRBD2, 6 bases. The germline V and J ends were trimmed by 1 base and 14 bases, with 11 bases remaining between them. The CDR3 covers 11 residues. Germline V gene data show CDR1 as LGHNT and CDR2 as FRNRAP. The CDR3: CASGLDGTFYF. The DNA for the CDR3 is TGTGCTAGTGGTTTGGACGGGACTTTCTACTTC.

This clonotype was seen ten or more times. V gene TRBV7-8 combines with J gene TRBJ1-1; the D gene is possibly TRBD1 (5 bases). Trimming cost V 5 bases and J 0 bases, with 16 bases left between them. Germline values: CDR1 SGHVS, CDR2 FQNEAQ. This CDR3 region has 16 residues. The CDR3 loop reads CASSRDGPLMNTEAFF. CDR3 bases: TGTGCCAGCAGCCGGGACGGCCCTTTAATGAACACTGAAGCTTTCTTT.

Ten or more counts support this clonotype. The V call is TRBV7-8, the J call TRBJ1-2; 8 nucleotides line up with TRBD1. Germline trimming cut 2 bases from V and 3 bases from J; bases unmatched to any gene: 11. CDR3 size: 17 residues. Germline lookup yields CDR1 SGHVS and CDR2 FQNEAQ. CDR3 sequence: CASSLSGGPGQDYGYTF. The CDR3 DNA reads as TGTGCCAGCAGCTTATCCGGGGGGCCGGGACAGGACTATGGCTACACCTTC.

This clonotype was counted ten times or more. This rearrangement joins TRBV7-3 to TRBJ1-2; D gene uncertain. This CDR3 spans 16 amino acids. V was shortened by 3 bases and J by 3 bases, with 17 bases between the two germline ends. Germline CDR1 and CDR2: SGHTA and FQGTGA. The CDR3 region is CASSLVESRRDYGYTF. In DNA form, the CDR3 reads TGTGCCAGCAGCTTGGTTGAAAGTAGAAGGGACTATGGCTACACCTTC.

This chain uses TRBV7-9 with TRBJ2-4; 10 nucleotides agree with TRBD2. The CDR3 sequence is 19 residues long. Germline lookup yields CDR1 SEHNR and CDR2 FQNEAQ (reference sequence). The ends lost 5 bases at V and 1 base at J; junction bases unmatched: 14. The CDR3 reads CASSGYIERGGSAKNIQYF. The CDR3 DNA follows: TGTGCCAGCAGCGGTTACATCGAGCGGGGGGGCAGTGCCAAAAACATTCAGTACTTC.

Ten or more counts support this clonotype. This chain links TRBV14 with TRBJ2-1, with D uncertain. The CDR3 has 14 residues. Between the trimmed V and J ends, which lost 4 bases and 3 bases, there was a span of 10 bases. Germline V gives CDR1 SGHDN, CDR2 FVKESK. The CDR3 nucleotides are TGTGCCAGCAGCCCCGGCGGCTACTACAATGAGCAGTTCTTC. Protein sequence: CASSPGGYYNEQFF.

The CDR3 spells CASSYSVTGELFKTDTQYF. In DNA form, the CDR3 reads TGTGCCAGCAGTTACTCTGTTACAGGGGAACTCTTTAAAACAGATACGCAGTATTTT. The chain couples TRBV6-6 to TRBJ2-3; 7 bases fit TRBD1. Germline lookup yields CDR1 MNHNY and CDR2 SVGAGI (reference sequence). CDR3 length: 19 amino acids. The J segment lost 3 bases and the V segment lost 0 bases, leaving 15 bases of the junction unmatched.